This T cell receptor beta chain derives from a study of blood T cells in healthy people across ages. Study-wide results and limits: The long-lived group displayed more naive CD4+ cells, plus higher diversity, than the aged donors did.

This clonotype was observed a handful of times. Its antigen remains unknown. Sample-barcoded 5' priming and a J-beta primer mix drove a second PCR of about 7 to 11 cycles. Via MiXCR, TCRdb re-called the 5' RACE reads, giving one row per CDR3 protein. The data show approximately 600,000 distinct CDR3 sequences, with under 65% seen just once and over 30% held by the top ten. The CDR3 has 12 amino acids. The chain links TRBV21-1 to TRBJ2-7. TRBV21-1 is deemed a pseudogene. Material for sequencing was blood. The sequence came from a man aged 55 to 69 in good health. CDR3 sequence reads: CASSNTSYEQYF. As DNA, the CDR3 is TGTGCCAGCAGCAACACCTCCTACGAGCAGTACTTC.